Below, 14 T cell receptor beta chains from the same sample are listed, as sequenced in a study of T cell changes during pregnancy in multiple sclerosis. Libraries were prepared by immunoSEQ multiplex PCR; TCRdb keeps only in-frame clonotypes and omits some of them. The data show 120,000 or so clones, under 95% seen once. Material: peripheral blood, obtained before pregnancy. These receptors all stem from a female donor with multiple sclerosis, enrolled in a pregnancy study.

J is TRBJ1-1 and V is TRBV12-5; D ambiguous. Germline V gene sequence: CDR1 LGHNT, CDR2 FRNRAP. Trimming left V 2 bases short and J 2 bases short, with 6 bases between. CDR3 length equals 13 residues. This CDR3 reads CASGLLDNTEAFF. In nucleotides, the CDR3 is TGTGCTAGTGGTTTGCTAGATAACACTGAAGCTTTCTTT.

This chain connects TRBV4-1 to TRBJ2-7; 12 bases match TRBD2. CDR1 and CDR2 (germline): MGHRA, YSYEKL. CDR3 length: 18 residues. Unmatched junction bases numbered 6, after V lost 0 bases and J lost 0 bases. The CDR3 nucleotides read TGCGCCAGCAGCCAAGAGATGACTAGCGGGGGAACCTCCTACGAGCAGTACTTC. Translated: CASSQEMTSGGTSYEQYF.

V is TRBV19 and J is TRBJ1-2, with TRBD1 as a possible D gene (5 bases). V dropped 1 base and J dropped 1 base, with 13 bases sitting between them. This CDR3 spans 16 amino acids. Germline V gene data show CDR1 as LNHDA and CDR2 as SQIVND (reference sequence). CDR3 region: CASSIGQRCDNYGYTF. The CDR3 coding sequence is TGTGCCAGTAGTATAGGACAGCGATGCGATAACTATGGCTACACCTTC.

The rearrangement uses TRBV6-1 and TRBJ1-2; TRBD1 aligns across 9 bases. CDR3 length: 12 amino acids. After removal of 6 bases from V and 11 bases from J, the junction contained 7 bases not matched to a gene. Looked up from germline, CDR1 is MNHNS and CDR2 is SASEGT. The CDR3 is CASRGDDRGYTF. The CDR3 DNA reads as TGTGCCAGCAGAGGCGACGACAGGGGGTACACCTTC.

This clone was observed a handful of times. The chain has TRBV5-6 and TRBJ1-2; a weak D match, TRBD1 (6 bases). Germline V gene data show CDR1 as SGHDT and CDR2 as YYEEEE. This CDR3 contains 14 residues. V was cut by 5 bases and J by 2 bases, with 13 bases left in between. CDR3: CASREGGRNYGYTF. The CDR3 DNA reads TGTGCCAGCAGGGAGGGGGGGCGGAACTATGGCTACACCTTC.

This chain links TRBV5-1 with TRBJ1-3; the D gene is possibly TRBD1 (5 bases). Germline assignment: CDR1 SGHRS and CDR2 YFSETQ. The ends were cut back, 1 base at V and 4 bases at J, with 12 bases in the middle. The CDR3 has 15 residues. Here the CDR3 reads CASSLRAGRGNTIYF. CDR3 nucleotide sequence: TGCGCCAGCAGCTTGAGGGCAGGGAGGGGAAACACCATATATTTT.

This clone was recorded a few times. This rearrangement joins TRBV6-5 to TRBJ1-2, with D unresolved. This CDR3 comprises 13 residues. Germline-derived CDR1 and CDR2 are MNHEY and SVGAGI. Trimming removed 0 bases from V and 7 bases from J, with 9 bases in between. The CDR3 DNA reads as TGTGCCAGCAGTTACTCGAGCGCTTCTGGCTACACCTTC. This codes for CASSYSSASGYTF.

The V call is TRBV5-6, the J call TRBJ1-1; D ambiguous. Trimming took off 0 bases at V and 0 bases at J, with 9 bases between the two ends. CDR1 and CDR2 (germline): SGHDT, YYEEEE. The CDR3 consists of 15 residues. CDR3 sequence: CASSLETGLNTEAFF. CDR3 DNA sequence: TGTGCCAGCAGCTTGGAGACTGGATTGAACACTGAAGCTTTCTTT. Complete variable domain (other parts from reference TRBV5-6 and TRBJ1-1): DAGVTQSPTHLIKTRGQQVTLRCSPKSGHDTVSWYQQALGQGPQFIFQYYEEEERQRGNFPDRFSGHQFPNYSSELNVNALLLGDSALYLCASSLETGLNTEAFFGQGTRLTVV.

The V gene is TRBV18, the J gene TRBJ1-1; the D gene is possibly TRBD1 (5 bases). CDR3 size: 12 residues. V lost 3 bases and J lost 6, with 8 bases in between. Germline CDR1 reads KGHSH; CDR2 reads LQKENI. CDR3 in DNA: TGTGCCAGCTCACCTGGGGCCGCTGAAGCTTTCTTT. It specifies CASSPGAAEAFF.

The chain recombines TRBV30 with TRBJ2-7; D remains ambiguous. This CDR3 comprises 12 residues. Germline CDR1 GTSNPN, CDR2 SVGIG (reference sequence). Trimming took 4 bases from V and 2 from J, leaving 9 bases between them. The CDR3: CAWNRGAYEQYF. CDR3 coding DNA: TGTGCCTGGAATCGAGGAGCCTACGAGCAGTACTTC.

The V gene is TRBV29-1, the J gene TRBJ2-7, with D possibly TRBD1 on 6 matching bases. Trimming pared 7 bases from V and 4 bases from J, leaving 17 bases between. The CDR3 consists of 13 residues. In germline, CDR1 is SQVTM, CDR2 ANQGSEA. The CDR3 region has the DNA TGCAGCGGTAGCCAGGGGATTAAGTACGAGCAGTACTTC. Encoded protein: CSGSQGIKYEQYF.

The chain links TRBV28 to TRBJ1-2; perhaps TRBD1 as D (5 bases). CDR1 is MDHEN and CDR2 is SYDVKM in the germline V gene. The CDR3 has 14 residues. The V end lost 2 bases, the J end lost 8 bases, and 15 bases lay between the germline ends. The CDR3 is CASSLLRDSEGYTF. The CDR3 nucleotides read TGTGCCAGCAGTTTACTAAGGGACTCTGAGGGCTACACCTTC.

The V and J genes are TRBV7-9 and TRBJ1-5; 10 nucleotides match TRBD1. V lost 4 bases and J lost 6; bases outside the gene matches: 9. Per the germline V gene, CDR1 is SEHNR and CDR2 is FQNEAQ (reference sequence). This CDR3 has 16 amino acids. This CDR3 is CASSSGTGEGGQPQHF. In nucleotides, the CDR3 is TGTGCCAGCAGCTCCGGGACAGGGGAAGGTGGTCAGCCCCAGCATTTT. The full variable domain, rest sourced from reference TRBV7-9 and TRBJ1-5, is DTGVSQNPRHKITKRGQNVTFRCDPISEHNRLYWYRQTLGQGPEFLTYFQNEAQLEKSRLLSDRFSAERPKGSFSTLEIQRTEQGDSAMYLCASSSGTGEGGQPQHFGDGTRLSIL.

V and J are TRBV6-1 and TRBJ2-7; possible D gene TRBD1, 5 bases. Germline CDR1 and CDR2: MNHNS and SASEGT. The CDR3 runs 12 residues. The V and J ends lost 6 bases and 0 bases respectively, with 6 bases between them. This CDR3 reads CASRDTSYEQYF. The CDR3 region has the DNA TGTGCCAGCAGGGACACCTCCTACGAGCAGTACTTC.